The present T cell receptor beta chain was sequenced within a study of identical twins. CDR1 is SGHTA and CDR2 is FQGNSA in the germline V gene. The CDR3 spans 16 residues. V lost 5 bases and J lost 0, with 15 bases in between. Whole-study findings and limits: For out-of-frame alpha sequences shared by twins, low generation probability was in excess.

One entry per CDR3 protein, called by TCRdb with MiXCR from the 5' RACE reads. The sample has a few hundred thousand distinct CDR3 sequences, nearly 10% seen once; the top ten hold around 3.2%. This clonotype was seen repeatedly, ten times or more. Its antigen is still unknown. This same sample was also taken into another study, of yellow fever vaccine responses in identical twins. That study reports: Vaccine T cell responses of twins reportedly seemed partly convergent and partly personalized.

The receptor's source is a woman aged 18-29 years in good health. V and J are TRBV7-2 and TRBJ2-3; tentative D call: TRBD2 (6 bases). Sequenced: PBMCs. In nucleotides, the CDR3 is TGTGCCAGCAGCCCCCAACCGGGAGCGAGCACAGATACGCAGTATTTT. This encodes CASSPQPGASTDTQYF.